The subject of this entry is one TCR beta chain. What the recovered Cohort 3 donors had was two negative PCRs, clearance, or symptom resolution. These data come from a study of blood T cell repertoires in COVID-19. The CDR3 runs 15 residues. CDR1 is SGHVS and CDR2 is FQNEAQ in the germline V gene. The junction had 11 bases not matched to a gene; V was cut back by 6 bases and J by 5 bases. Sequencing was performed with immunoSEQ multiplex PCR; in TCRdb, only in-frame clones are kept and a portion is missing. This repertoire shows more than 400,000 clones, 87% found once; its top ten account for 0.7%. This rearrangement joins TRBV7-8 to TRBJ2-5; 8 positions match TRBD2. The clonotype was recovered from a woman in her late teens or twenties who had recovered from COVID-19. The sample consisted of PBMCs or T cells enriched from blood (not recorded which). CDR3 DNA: TGTGCCAGCAGTCGGGGGGGCCTCACGGTGGAGACCCAGTACTTC. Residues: CASSRGGLTVETQYF.